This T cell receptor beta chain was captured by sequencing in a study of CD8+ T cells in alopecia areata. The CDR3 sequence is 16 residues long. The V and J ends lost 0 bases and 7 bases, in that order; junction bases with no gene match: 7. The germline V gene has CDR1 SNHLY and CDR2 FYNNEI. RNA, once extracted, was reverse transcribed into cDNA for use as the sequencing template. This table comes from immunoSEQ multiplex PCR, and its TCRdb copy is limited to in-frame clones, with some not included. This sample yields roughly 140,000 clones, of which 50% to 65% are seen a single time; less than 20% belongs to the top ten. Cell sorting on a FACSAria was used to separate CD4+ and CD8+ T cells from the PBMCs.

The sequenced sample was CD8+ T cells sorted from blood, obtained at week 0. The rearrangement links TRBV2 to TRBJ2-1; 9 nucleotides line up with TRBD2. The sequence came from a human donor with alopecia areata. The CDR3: CASSEAYSGGTNEQFF. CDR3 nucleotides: TGTGCCAGCAGTGAAGCATATAGCGGGGGAACTAATGAGCAGTTCTTC. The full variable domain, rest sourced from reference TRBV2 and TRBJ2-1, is EPEVTQTPSHQVTQMGQEVILRCVPISNHLYFYWYRQILGQKVEFLVSFYNNEISEKSEIFDDQFSVERPDGSNFTLKIRSTKLEDSAMYFCASSEAYSGGTNEQFFGPGTRLTVL.